Below, one T cell receptor beta chain is given with its context. Its antigen is not identified. The germline V and J ends were trimmed by 0 bases and 2 bases, with 12 bases remaining between them. From germline, CDR1 is SGDLS and CDR2 YYNGEE. This CDR3 has 16 amino acids. The PCR contained 60 Vbeta and 13 Jbeta primers. Only in-frame clones appear in the TCRdb table, and some are missing; sequencing was by immunoSEQ multiplex PCR. The top ten clones hold 8% of a sample with a few hundred thousand clones, 81% of them seen once. This entry belongs to a study of cytomegalovirus exposure and HLA in healthy donors. Study outcomes and limitations: Common viral pathogens were later found to be apparently linked to several of the most significant clusters. Later on, an analysis showed TCR association rates differing by HLA locus, with DRB1 the most and HLA-C the fewest. It was reported in a later analysis that an Asian-associated ancestry cluster showed fewer N-insertions than the approximately 670-donor mean.

Specimen: PBMCs. The V gene is TRBV9, the J gene TRBJ2-1; tentatively, D is TRBD2 (6 bases). This clonotype originated in an older woman in good health and CMV-seropositive. The CDR3 region is CASSVVGGVAYNEQFF. The CDR3, as DNA: TGTGCCAGCAGCGTAGTGGGCGGGGTGGCCTACAATGAGCAGTTCTTC.